This T cell receptor beta chain is from a study of blood T cell repertoires in COVID-19. Method: immunoSEQ multiplex PCR; TCRdb's copy keeps in-frame clones and lacks some. The sample shows roughly 300,000 clones, approximately 90% of them seen only once. Trimming removed 2 bases from V and 7 bases from J; junction bases left unmatched: 10. CDR3 length: 15 amino acids. Germline values: CDR1 LGHNT, CDR2 FRNRAP. V usage is TRBV12-5 and J usage is TRBJ1-2, with 7 bases matching TRBD1. Sequencing was carried out using PBMCs or T cells enriched from blood (not recorded which). The sequence was collected from a woman aged 25 to 39 who had recovered from COVID-19. The CDR3 nucleotides read TGTGCTAGTGGTTTGCCCCAGGGGGAAAACCGTGGCTACACCTTC. Translating it yields CASGLPQGENRGYTF.